Presented here are 28 T cell receptor beta chains from one specimen sequenced in a study of T cells in Graves' hyperthyroidism and ophthalmopathy. Amplification yielded TCR beta CDR3 regions, with RNA transcripts as the source. During a first-round RT-PCR of the TCR CDR3, the HTBI primer set was used. TCRdb fed the multiplex PCR reads into MiXCR, producing one record per CDR3 protein. The table includes 550,000 to 800,000 distinct CDR3 sequences, about 16% detected once. The sequencing input was blood. These receptors were taken from a man between 18 and 35 years old with Graves' hyperthyroidism.

This clonotype was picked up many times. The genes are TRBV20-1 and TRBJ2-5, with D perhaps matching TRBD1 (6 bases). V was shortened by 5 bases and J by 1 base, with 11 bases between the two germline ends. The CDR3 contains 13 residues. Germline assignment: CDR1 DFQATT and CDR2 SNEGSKA (reference sequence). The CDR3 region is CSAERQVQETQYF. In nucleotides, the CDR3 is TGCAGTGCTGAGCGACAGGTCCAAGAGACCCAGTACTTC.

This chain links TRBV5-1 with TRBJ1-3; unclear D gene. This CDR3 contains 13 residues. V lost 4 bases and J lost 11, with 16 bases in between. Germline V lookup: CDR1 SGHRS, CDR2 YFSETQ. As DNA, the CDR3 is TGCGCCAGCAGCACAAACACGGAAGGCTCCATATATTTT. Residues: CASSTNTEGSIYF. Together with reference TRBV5-1 and TRBJ1-3, the CDR3 gives the full variable domain: KAGVTQTPRYLIKTRGQQVTLSCSPISGHRSVSWYQQTPGQGLQFLFEYFSETQRNKGNFPGRFSGRQFSNSRSEMNVSTLELGDSALYLCASSTNTEGSIYFGEGSWLTVV.

This clonotype was counted a few times. V is TRBV6-1 and J is TRBJ2-1; D uncertain. The CDR3 sequence is 13 residues long. The germline V gene encodes CDR1 MNHNS and CDR2 SASEGT. The V and J ends lost 2 bases and 7 bases respectively, with 9 bases between them. CDR3 in DNA: TGTGCCAGCAGTGAATGGGTGTCAAATGAGCAGTTCTTC. Its protein is CASSEWVSNEQFF.

This clonotype occurred many times. The rearrangement joins TRBV10-1 to TRBJ2-1; weak D call: TRBD2 (6 bases). The CDR3 is 15 residues long. Trimming removed 4 bases at V and 5 bases at J, with 15 bases between. Germline assignment: CDR1 WNHNN and CDR2 SYGVQD (reference sequence). CDR3 loop: CASSATASVNNEQFF. CDR3 nucleotide sequence: TGCGCCAGCAGTGCCACGGCTAGCGTCAACAATGAGCAGTTCTTC.

At least ten counts were recorded for this clonotype. The chain combines TRBV28 with TRBJ2-1, with 8 bases matching TRBD2. CDR3 length equals 16 residues. V was clipped by 3 bases and J by 7 bases; unmatched bases: 11. From germline, CDR1 is MDHEN and CDR2 SYDVKM. The CDR3 is CASSLPTRLAQNEQFF. In nucleotides, the CDR3 is TGTGCCAGCAGTTTGCCCACAAGACTAGCGCAGAATGAGCAGTTCTTC.

Many counts were recorded for this clonotype. V and J are TRBV27 and TRBJ2-3; D might be TRBD1 (6 bases). Trimming left V 10 bases short and J 2 bases short, with 16 bases between. There are 14 residues in the CDR3. CDR1 and CDR2 (germline): MNHEY, SMNVEV (reference sequence). DNA for the CDR3: TGTGCCAACACAGGGCTGGAGGTCACAGATACGCAGTATTTT. Residues: CANTGLEVTDTQYF.

V usage is TRBV14 and J usage is TRBJ1-4; no clear D. CDR3 length: 13 residues. The V end was cut by 2 bases, the J end by 8 bases, with 9 bases between. CDR1 and CDR2 (germline): SGHDN, FVKESK. The CDR3 loop is CASSQRLGEKLFF. CDR3 DNA sequence: TGTGCCAGCAGCCAAAGGCTCGGGGAAAAACTGTTTTTT.

This clonotype was recorded at least ten times. V and J are TRBV24-1 and TRBJ2-1; TRBD1 might be the D (6 bases). Germline CDR1 and CDR2: KGHDR and SFDVKD. This CDR3 is built from 16 residues. The V and J ends lost 7 bases and 4 bases respectively, with 19 bases between them. The CDR3 nucleotides read TGTGCCACCAGCCGTGCGAGGGCAGGGGTGTACAATGAGCAGTTCTTC. The encoded protein is CATSRARAGVYNEQFF.

The V gene is TRBV24-1, the J gene TRBJ1-2, with D uncertain. The CDR3 has 13 residues. The germline CDR1 and CDR2 sequences are KGHDR and SFDVKD. The V and J ends lost 0 bases and 6 bases respectively, with 7 bases between them. CDR3 sequence: CATSDLLGNGYTF. The CDR3 coding sequence is TGTGCCACCAGTGATTTGCTAGGGAATGGCTACACCTTC.

As for this clonotype: A read error may be the cause here, since a much bigger clone is one base away. V is TRBV28 and J is TRBJ2-5; the D gene is possibly TRBD1 (6 bases). The V and J ends lost 3 bases and 7 bases respectively, with 15 bases between them. The CDR3 totals 14 residues. Germline lookup yields CDR1 MDHEN and CDR2 SYDVKM. In DNA, the CDR3 is TGTGCCAGCAGTTTGGTTAACAGGGAAGGGACCCAGTACTTC. Amino acids: CASSLVNREGTQYF.

The chain employs TRBV18 and TRBJ2-2; the D call may be TRBD1 or TRBD2 (5 bases each). CDR3 size: 16 residues. Germline CDR1 reads KGHSH; CDR2 reads LQKENI. The V end lost 3 bases, the J end lost 16 bases, and 27 bases lay between the germline ends. CDR3 bases: TGTGCCAGCTCACCGCGCGTTGGTAGCGAGGATGAGGGACGGTTTTTT. Residues: CASSPRVGSEDEGRFF.

This clonotype came up many times. V gene TRBV12-3 or TRBV12-4 combines with J gene TRBJ1-2; D gene ambiguous. Trimming took 4 bases from V and 8 from J, leaving 17 bases between them. The CDR3 is 14 amino acids. The CDR3 coding sequence is TGTGCCAGCAGTTCCCCCCCGCTGTCGAGGGGCTACACCTTC. It codes for CASSSPPLSRGYTF.

This clonotype was counted ten times or more. The chain carries TRBV7-2 and TRBJ1-6; D possibly corresponds to TRBD1 (5 bases). Trimming left V 2 bases short and J 6 bases short, with 11 bases between. The length of the CDR3 is 15 residues. From germline, CDR1 is SGHTA and CDR2 FQGNSA. In DNA form, the CDR3 reads TGTGCCAGCAGCTTACAAGGGGCTGGTAATTCACCCCTCCACTTT. As protein: CASSLQGAGNSPLHF. Using reference TRBV7-2 and TRBJ1-6 for the parts outside the CDR3, the full variable domain is GAGVSQSPSNKVTEKGKDVELRCDPISGHTALYWYRQSLGQGLEFLIYFQGNSAPDKSGLPSDRFSAERTGGSVSTLTIQRTQQEDSAVYLCASSLQGAGNSPLHFGNGTRLTVT.

This chain connects TRBV30 to TRBJ2-7; TRBD1 is a possible D gene (6 bases). The CDR3 extends over 18 amino acids. CDR1 is GTSNPN, CDR2 SVGIG, per germline (reference sequence). Trimming removed 0 bases at V and 0 bases at J, with 21 bases between. CDR3 DNA sequence: TGTGCCTGGAGTGTACTGTCTGGGAACCCGGACAGCTCCTACGAGCAGTACTTC. It codes for CAWSVLSGNPDSSYEQYF.

In this sample, this clonotype turned up many times. The V and J genes are TRBV20-1 and TRBJ2-2; D uncertain. Germline CDR1 DFQATT, CDR2 SNEGSKA (reference sequence). This CDR3 comprises 13 residues. The V gene lost 6 bases and the J gene lost 8 bases, with 16 bases spanning the gap. The CDR3 DNA follows: TGCAGTGCCCGAAGCCCCAGTGTTGGGGAGCTGTTTTTT. This sequence encodes CSARSPSVGELFF.

The chain is built from TRBV4-3 and TRBJ2-7; TRBD2 aligns across 9 bases. This CDR3 contains 18 residues. J was trimmed by 4 bases and V by 2 bases; bases with no gene match: 15. Germline V gene sequence: CDR1 LGHNA, CDR2 YSLEER. In nucleotides, the CDR3 is TGCGCCAGCAGCCAATCGACCTTTTCCGGCGGGAGGGGGTACGAGCAGTACTTC. As protein: CASSQSTFSGGRGYEQYF.

This clonotype occurred many times. This chain uses TRBV30 with TRBJ1-5, with D unresolved. This CDR3 contains 13 residues. Germline-derived CDR1 and CDR2 are GTSNPN and SVGIG (reference sequence). V was shortened by 0 bases and J by 5 bases, with 8 bases between the two germline ends. The CDR3 spells CAWSVFADQPQHF. The CDR3 nucleotides are TGTGCCTGGAGTGTATTCGCCGATCAGCCCCAGCATTTT.

This clonotype came up many times. The chain carries TRBV20-1 and TRBJ2-7; D is perhaps TRBD2 (5 bases). The length of the CDR3 is 15 residues. Trimming took 7 bases from V and 1 from J, leaving 20 bases between them. Germline-derived CDR1 and CDR2 are DFQATT and SNEGSKA (reference sequence). The CDR3: CSGRIPGRGSYEQYF. CDR3 in DNA: TGCAGTGGGAGGATTCCGGGCCGAGGGTCCTACGAGCAGTACTTC.

The J gene is TRBJ2-2, the V gene TRBV29-1; 9 nucleotides agree with TRBD2. Germline lookup yields CDR1 SQVTM and CDR2 ANQGSEA. The length of the CDR3 is 15 residues. V lost 2 bases to trimming and J lost 5 bases; unmatched junction nucleotides: 6. In DNA form, the CDR3 reads TGCAGCGTTGAACGGGCTAGCGGGACAACCGGGGAGCTGTTTTTT. Translating it yields CSVERASGTTGELFF.

This clonotype was counted a few times. The rearrangement links TRBV2 to TRBJ1-4; 8 bases are a match to TRBD1. The CDR3 spans 14 residues. Germline V lookup: CDR1 SNHLY, CDR2 FYNNEI. Germline trimming cut 4 bases from V and 4 bases from J; bases unmatched to any gene: 2. The CDR3 DNA is TGTGCCAGCAGTGTCAGGGGGCTTAATGAAAAACTGTTTTTT. Amino acids: CASSVRGLNEKLFF. Filled out from reference TRBV2 and TRBJ1-4, the complete variable domain reads EPEVTQTPSHQVTQMGQEVILRCVPISNHLYFYWYRQILGQKVEFLVSFYNNEISEKSEIFDDQFSVERPDGSNFTLKIRSTKLEDSAMYFCASSVRGLNEKLFFGSGTQLSVL.

This clonotype was detected many times. The chain couples TRBV7-3 to TRBJ1-1; the D is unclear. V lost 5 bases to trimming and J lost 5 bases, with 15 bases between them. Germline assignment: CDR1 SGHTA and CDR2 FQGTGA. CDR3 length: 14 residues. The CDR3 loop is CASSIGSGGTEAFF. The CDR3 nucleotides are TGTGCCAGCAGCATCGGGTCAGGAGGGACTGAAGCTTTCTTT.

This clonotype was seen a few times. The chain is built from TRBV12-3 or TRBV12-4 and TRBJ2-2, with 7 bases matching TRBD1. J lost 0 bases, V lost 5 bases, and 9 bases had no gene match. The CDR3 totals 17 residues. Here the CDR3 DNA reads TGTGCCAGCAGTCCCACCCCTGACAGGGCGAACACCGGGGAGCTGTTTTTT. It yields the protein CASSPTPDRANTGELFF.

This clonotype has at least ten counts. The rearrangement joins TRBV2 to TRBJ2-7; D tentatively fits TRBD1 or TRBD2 (5 bases each). Germline values: CDR1 SNHLY, CDR2 FYNNEI. Trimming pared 1 base from V and 1 base from J, leaving 11 bases between. The CDR3 length is 15 residues. The CDR3 coding sequence is TGTGCCAGCAGTGAAGGGGGCGGACTGTCCTACGAGCAGTACTTC. Translating it yields CASSEGGGLSYEQYF.

This chain links TRBV28 with TRBJ1-4; D is unresolved. Germline CDR1 MDHEN, CDR2 SYDVKM. Trimming cost V 5 bases and J 11 bases, with 12 bases left between them. The CDR3 spans 12 residues. This chain's CDR3 is CASSPPRGKLFF. The DNA of the CDR3 is TGTGCCAGCAGTCCCCCCCGTGGGAAACTGTTTTTT.

This clonotype was detected many times. V and J are TRBV6-2 or TRBV6-3 and TRBJ2-7, with D perhaps assigned TRBD1 or TRBD2 (5 bases each). This CDR3 contains 17 residues. Germline values: CDR1 MNHEY, CDR2 SVGEGT. Between the trimmed V and J ends, which lost 7 bases and 3 bases, there was a span of 25 bases. The CDR3 nucleotides read TGTGCCAGCACGTCTTCCCAAGGGACGTCTGGAGTCTACGAGCAGTACTTC. It translates to CASTSSQGTSGVYEQYF.

This clonotype was picked up many times. The chain has TRBV2 and TRBJ2-1, with 9 bases lining up with TRBD1. This CDR3 has 15 amino acids. Unmatched junction bases numbered 6, after V lost 3 bases and J lost 6 bases. Germline CDR1 is SNHLY and CDR2 is FYNNEI. The CDR3 here is CASSEGTGLRNEQFF. The CDR3 DNA follows: TGTGCCAGCAGTGAGGGGACAGGGTTGCGCAATGAGCAGTTCTTC.

This rearrangement joins TRBV18 to TRBJ1-5; D ambiguous. Looked up from germline, CDR1 is KGHSH and CDR2 is LQKENI. Trimming cost V 0 bases and J 14 bases, with 14 bases left between them. The CDR3 is made up of 13 amino acids. CDR3 nucleotide sequence: TGTGCCAGCTCACCACCACCACCCGGACTCAAGCATTTT. Encoded protein: CASSPPPPGLKHF. The full variable domain, completed using reference TRBV18 and TRBJ1-5, is NAGVMQNPRHLVRRRGQEARLRCSPMKGHSHVYWYRQLPEEGLKFMVYLQKENIIDESGMPKERFSAEFPKEGPSILRIQQVVRGDSAAYFCASSPPPPGLKHFGDGTRLSIL.

The chain couples TRBV30 to TRBJ1-2; D is uncertain. The CDR3 covers 13 residues. Trimming removed 3 bases from V and 0 bases from J, with 8 bases in between. The V gene's germline CDR1 is GTSNPN and CDR2 SVGIG (reference sequence). CDR3 sequence (DNA): TGTGCCTGGAGGGCAGCGTCTAACTATGGCTACACCTTC. It specifies CAWRAASNYGYTF.